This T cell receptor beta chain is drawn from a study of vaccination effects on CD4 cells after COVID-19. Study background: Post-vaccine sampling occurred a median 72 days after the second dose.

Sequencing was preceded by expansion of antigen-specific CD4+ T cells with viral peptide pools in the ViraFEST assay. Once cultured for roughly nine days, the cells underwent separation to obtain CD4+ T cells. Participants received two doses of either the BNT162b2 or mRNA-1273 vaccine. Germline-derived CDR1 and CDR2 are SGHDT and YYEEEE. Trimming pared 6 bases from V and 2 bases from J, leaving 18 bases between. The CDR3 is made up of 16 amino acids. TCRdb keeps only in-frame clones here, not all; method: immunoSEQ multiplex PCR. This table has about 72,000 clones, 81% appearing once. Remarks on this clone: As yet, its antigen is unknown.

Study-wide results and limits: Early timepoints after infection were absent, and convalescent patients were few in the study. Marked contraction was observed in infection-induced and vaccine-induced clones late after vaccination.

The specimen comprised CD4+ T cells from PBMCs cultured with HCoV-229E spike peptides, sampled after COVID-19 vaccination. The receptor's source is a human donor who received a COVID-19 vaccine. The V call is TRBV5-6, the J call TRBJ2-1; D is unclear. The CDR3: CASTDPPPRAYNEQFF. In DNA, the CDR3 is TGTGCCAGCACCGACCCGCCCCCGCGCGCCTACAATGAGCAGTTCTTC.